This passage covers 8 T cell receptor beta chains from one sample sequenced in a study of T cells in women clearing cervical HPV infection. Profiling relied on immunoSEQ multiplex PCR, and the TCRdb table lists in-frame clones only, not all of them. The listing records 25,000 to 30,000 clones. Sample: blood buffy coat. The receptors stem from a woman between 18 and 70 years old with a cervical HPV16 infection that either progressed to CIN3+ or cleared (not recorded which).

A remark on this clone: The CDR3 goes on 3 residues after the read ends, and that part is filled in from the germline J gene. This chain links TRBV11-3 with TRBJ2-7; 8 bases are a match to TRBD2. With 6 bases clipped from V and 4 bases from J, the junction kept 11 bases outside the gene matches. The CDR3 extends over 15 amino acids. Germline lookup yields CDR1 SGHNT and CDR2 YENEEA. CDR3 amino acids: CASRSSGSGRYEQYF. CDR3 DNA, as far as it was read: TGTGCCAGCAGGTCAAGCGGGAGCGGGAGATACGAG.

The sequenced CDR3 bases are TGTGCCAGCAGCTTAGAAGGGTCCCGTGGCACTGAA. Translating it yields CASSLEGSRGTE. The complete CDR3 protein is CASSLEGSRGTEAFF. The genes are TRBV11-1 and TRBJ1-1; D is uncertain. The CDR3 extends 3 residues past the end of the read, so its final part is completed from the germline J gene. CDR1 and CDR2 (germline): SGHAT, FQDESV (reference sequence). V lost 1 base and J 4 bases, leaving 13 bases between the germline ends. CDR3 length: 15 residues.

Note on this clone: Read data end 3 residues before the CDR3 end; the end is taken from the germline J gene. This chain joins TRBV5-6 and TRBJ2-4; no firm D call. Germline loops: CDR1 SGHDT, CDR2 YYEEEE. The CDR3 is 14 residues long. CDR3 sequence: CASGDGSANYGQYF. The DNA read from the CDR3 is TGTGCCAGCGGAGATGGGTCGGCTAACTATGGT. The full variable domain, with the rest looked up from reference TRBV5-6 and TRBJ2-4, is DAGVTQSPTHLIKTRGQQVTLRCSPKSGHDTVSWYQQALGQGPQFIFQYYEEEERQRGNFPDRFSGHQFPNYSSELNVNALLLGDSALYLCASGDGSANYGQYFGAGTRLSVL.

A word on this clone: The read gets to within 3 residues of the CDR3 end, and the germline J gene fills in the rest. The chain combines TRBV20-1 with TRBJ2-1; 8 nucleotides align to TRBD2. CDR1 and CDR2 from the germline V gene are DFQATT and SNEGSKA (reference sequence). The CDR3 runs 15 residues. The J segment lost 3 bases and the V segment lost 3 bases, leaving 7 bases of the junction unmatched. CDR3 protein: CSARRRGDRYNEQFF. The sequenced CDR3 bases are TGCAGTGCTAGGCGGCGGGGGGACCGCTACAATGAG.

Concerning this clone: Read sequence stops 3 residues before the CDR3 end, and the germline J gene provides the missing end. The V gene is TRBV29-1, the J gene TRBJ2-1; TRBD1 matches at 10 bases. The V segment lost 4 bases and the J segment 4 bases; nucleotides outside the gene matches: 4. Germline values: CDR1 SQVTM, CDR2 ANQGSEA. This CDR3 contains 14 residues. The CDR3 reads CSVVGTGAYNEQFF. The part of the CDR3 DNA that was read is TGCAGCGTTGTGGGGACAGGGGCTTACAATGAG.

Details on this clone: The CDR3 extends 3 residues past the end of the read, so its final part is completed from the germline J gene. The chain joins TRBV20-1 to TRBJ1-6; 8 bases map to TRBD1. Germline loops: CDR1 DFQATT, CDR2 SNEGSKA (reference sequence). CDR3 length equals 14 residues. After removal of 2 bases from V and 9 bases from J, the junction contained 6 bases not matched to a gene. CDR3 DNA (partial): TGCAGTGCTAGAACCCAGGGGGCCAGTTCACCC. Its translation is CSARTQGASSP. The full CDR3 sequence reads CSARTQGASSPLHF.

Note on this clone: The read falls 3 residues short of the CDR3 end, and the missing part is taken from the germline J gene. Distinct nucleotide sequences in the sample also encode this CDR3. V and J are TRBV11-3 and TRBJ1-2, with TRBD1 matching over 10 bases. J lost 7 bases, V lost 0 bases, and 5 bases had no gene match. The CDR3 runs 15 residues. Germline CDR1 and CDR2: SGHNT and YENEEA. The sequenced CDR3 bases are TGTGCCAGCAGCTTAGACCCGGGACAGGGGTTTGGC. This sequence encodes CASSLDPGQGFG. The complete CDR3 protein is CASSLDPGQGFGYTF.

About this clone itself: The CDR3 is cut off 3 residues early in the read; its end comes from the germline J gene. The chain has TRBV7-2 and TRBJ2-1; a possible D gene is TRBD1 (5 bases). This CDR3 comprises 15 residues. The germline V and J ends were trimmed by 1 base and 5 bases, with 12 bases remaining between them. Germline CDR1 and CDR2: SGHTA and FQGNSA. The CDR3 DNA, read in part, is TGTGCCAGCAGCTTAGGGGGCAGGGCAAACAATGAG. Translation: CASSLGGRANNE. The CDR3 reads in full as CASSLGGRANNEQFF.